This T cell receptor beta chain was identified in a study of shared clonotypes between healthy human individuals. Germline CDR1 reads SGDLS; CDR2 reads YYNGEE. This CDR3 has 18 residues. The V and J ends lost 0 bases and 0 bases, in that order; junction bases with no gene match: 5. The naive CD8 subset, CD45RO-negative cells positively selected for CCR7, excluded terminally differentiated effector memory CD45RA+ cells. Sequenced by immunoSEQ multiplex PCR; TCRdb stores in-frame clones only, minus some. The sample contains hundreds of thousands of clones, 90% to 95% of which appear only once. Points on this clone: Its antigen is as yet unknown.

Study-wide findings and caveats: It was only blood that was sampled, and tissue repertoires likely differ. The naive CD4 repertoires of a few donors were compared, and 5% to 6.5% of clonotypes were shared.

This TCR was recovered from a man under 40 in good health. Sequences were obtained from naive CD8+ T cells sorted from blood. The J gene is TRBJ2-1, the V gene TRBV9; 11 nucleotides match TRBD2. As DNA, the CDR3 is TGTGCCAGCAGCGTAGAACTAGCGGGAGCTCTCTCCTACAATGAGCAGTTCTTC. Translation gives CASSVELAGALSYNEQFF.